This TCR beta chain was obtained from a study of CD8 T cells in ankylosing spondylitis. Study findings and constraints: Disease-linked clones were found to be CD8+ and relatively rare in peripheral blood.

A word on this clonotype: Its antigen remains unknown.

This CDR3 has 12 amino acids. V trimming: 7 bases; J trimming: 8 bases; junction bases outside the gene matches: 5. CDR1 is SQVTM, CDR2 ANQGSEA, per germline. MiXCR was run by TCRdb on the 5' RACE reads, yielding one entry per CDR3 protein. The data contain 200,000 to 300,000 distinct CDR3 sequences, roughly a quarter of them seen just once; the ten biggest clones take up 0.5% to 0.65%. This sequence originates from a male donor with ankylosing spondylitis or in good health (not recorded which). The sequenced sample was blood, either unsorted or a sorted T cell fraction (not recorded which). The gene calls are TRBV29-1 and TRBJ2-1, with 10 positions matching TRBD1. CDR3 sequence (DNA): TGCAGCGGCCGGACAGGGGGTTATGAGCAGTTCTTC. Its translation: CSGRTGGYEQFF.